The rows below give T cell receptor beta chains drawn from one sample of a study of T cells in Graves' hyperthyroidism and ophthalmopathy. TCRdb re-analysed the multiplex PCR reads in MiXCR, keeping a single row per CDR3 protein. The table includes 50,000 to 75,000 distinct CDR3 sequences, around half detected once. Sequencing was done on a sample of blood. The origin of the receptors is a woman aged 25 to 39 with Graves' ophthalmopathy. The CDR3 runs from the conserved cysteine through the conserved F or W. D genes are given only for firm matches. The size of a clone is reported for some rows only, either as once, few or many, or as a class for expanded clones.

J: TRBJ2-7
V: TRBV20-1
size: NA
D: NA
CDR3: CSARPFGGRNNEQYF
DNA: TGCAGTGCTAGGCCCTTCGGGGGGCGGAACAACGAGCAGTACTTC

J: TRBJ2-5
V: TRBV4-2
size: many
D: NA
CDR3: CASSQDPSKETQYF
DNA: TGTGCCAGCAGCCAAGATCCCAGCAAAGAGACCCAGTACTTC

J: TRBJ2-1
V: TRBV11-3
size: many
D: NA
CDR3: CASSSSDQYNEQFF
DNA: TGTGCCAGCAGCTCCAGCGATCAGTACAATGAGCAGTTCTTC

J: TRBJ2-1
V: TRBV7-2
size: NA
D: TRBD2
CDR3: CASSWTSGRPGEQFF
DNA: TGTGCCAGCAGCTGGACTAGCGGGAGACCAGGTGAGCAGTTCTTC

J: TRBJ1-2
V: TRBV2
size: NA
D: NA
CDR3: CATNPGVRGYTF
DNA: TGTGCCACCAATCCCGGGGTTCGCGGCTACACCTTC

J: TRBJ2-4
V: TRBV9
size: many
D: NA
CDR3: CASSHQPDSKNIQYF
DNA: TGTGCCAGCAGCCATCAACCGGACAGCAAAAACATTCAGTACTTC

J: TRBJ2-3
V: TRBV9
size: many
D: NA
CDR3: CASSASSGKDTQYF
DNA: TGTGCCAGCAGCGCTTCCTCAGGGAAAGATACGCAGTATTTT

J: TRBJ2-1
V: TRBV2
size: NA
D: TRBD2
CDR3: CASSELAGTTNEQFF
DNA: TGTGCCAGCAGTGAACTAGCGGGAACAACGAATGAGCAGTTCTTC

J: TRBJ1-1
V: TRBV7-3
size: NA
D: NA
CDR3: CASRWGAGKTEAFF
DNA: TGTGCCAGCAGATGGGGGGCGGGGAAAACTGAAGCTTTCTTT

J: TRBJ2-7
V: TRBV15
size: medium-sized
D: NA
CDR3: CATSRDLTLPYEQYF
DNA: TGTGCCACCAGCAGAGATTTGACTCTACCCTACGAGCAGTACTTC

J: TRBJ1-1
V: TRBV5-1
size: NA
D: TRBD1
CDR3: CASSLGGTGGGLTEAFF
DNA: TGCGCCAGCAGCTTGGGTGGGACAGGGGGAGGTCTGACTGAAGCTTTCTTT

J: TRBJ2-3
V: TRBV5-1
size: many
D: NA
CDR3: CASSLWAGSDTQYF
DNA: TGCGCCAGCAGCTTGTGGGCGGGATCAGATACGCAGTATTTT

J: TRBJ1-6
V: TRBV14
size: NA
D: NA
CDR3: CASSLTKPLQLCSYNSPLHF
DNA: TGTGCCAGCAGCCTAACTAAGCCTCTGCAGCTGTGCTCCTATAATTCACCCCTCCACTTT

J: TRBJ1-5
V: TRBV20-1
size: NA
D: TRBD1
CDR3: CSAEGAGAGEHF
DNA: TGCAGTGCTGAGGGGGCGGGGGCGGGCGAGCATTTT

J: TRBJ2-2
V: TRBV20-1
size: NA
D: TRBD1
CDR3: CSAHPQTTGGGELFF
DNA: TGCAGTGCTCACCCCCAAACGACAGGGGGCGGTGAGCTGTTTTTT

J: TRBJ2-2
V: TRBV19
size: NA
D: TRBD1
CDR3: CASSSVAGGPGELFF
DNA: TGTGCCAGTAGTTCCGTGGCAGGGGGCCCCGGGGAGCTGTTTTTT

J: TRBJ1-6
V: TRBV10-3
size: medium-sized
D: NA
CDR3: CAISEGGQNYNSPLHF
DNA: TGTGCCATCAGTGAGGGTGGACAGAACTATAATTCACCCCTCCACTTT

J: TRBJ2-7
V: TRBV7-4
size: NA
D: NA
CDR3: CASSPRRSGAYEQYF
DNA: TGTGCCAGCAGCCCCCGCCGTAGCGGAGCCTACGAGCAGTACTTC

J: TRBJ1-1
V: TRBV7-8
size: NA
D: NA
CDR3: CASRPLAGGTEAFF
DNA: TGTGCCAGCAGGCCGTTAGCGGGAGGCACTGAAGCTTTCTTT

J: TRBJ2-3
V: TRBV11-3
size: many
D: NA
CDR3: CASSLVSGSPDTQYF
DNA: TGTGCCAGCAGCTTAGTTAGTGGGAGTCCAGATACGCAGTATTTT

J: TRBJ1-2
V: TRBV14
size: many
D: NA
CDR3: CASSPTSGGYGYTF
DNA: TGTGCCAGCAGCCCTACTTCAGGTGGCTATGGCTACACCTTC

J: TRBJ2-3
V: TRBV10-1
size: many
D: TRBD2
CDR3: CASSPAGVPTDTQYF
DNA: TGCGCCAGCAGTCCAGCGGGAGTGCCCACAGATACGCAGTATTTT

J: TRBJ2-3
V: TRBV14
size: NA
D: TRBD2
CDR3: CASSFPIIASGRTTGFTDTQYF
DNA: TGTGCCAGCAGTTTTCCTATTATCGCTAGCGGGAGAACTACGGGTTTTACAGATACGCAGTATTTT

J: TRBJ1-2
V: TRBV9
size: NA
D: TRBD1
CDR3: CASSLAGTGVLCYTF
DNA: TGTGCCAGCAGTCTAGCGGGGACAGGGGTCCTATGCTACACCTTC

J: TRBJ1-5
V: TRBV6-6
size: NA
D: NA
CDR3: CASSPPRYRAYSNQPQHF
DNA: TGTGCCAGCAGTCCCCCTCGGTACAGGGCTTATAGCAATCAGCCCCAGCATTTT

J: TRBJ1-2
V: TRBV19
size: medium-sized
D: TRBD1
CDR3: CASSAWTGDERYTF
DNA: TGTGCCAGTAGTGCTTGGACAGGGGATGAACGCTACACCTTC

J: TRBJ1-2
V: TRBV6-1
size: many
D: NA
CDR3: CASSEEVQALWGYTF
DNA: TGTGCCAGCAGTGAGGAAGTGCAGGCTCTATGGGGCTACACCTTC

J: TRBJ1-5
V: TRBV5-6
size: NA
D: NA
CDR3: CASSLGPRQPQHF
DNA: TGTGCCAGCAGCTTGGGGCCACGACAGCCCCAGCATTTT

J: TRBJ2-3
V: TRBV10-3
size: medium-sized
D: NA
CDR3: CAISHTDTQYF
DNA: TGTGCCATCAGTCACACAGATACGCAGTATTTT

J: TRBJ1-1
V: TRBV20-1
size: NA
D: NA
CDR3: CSAHKETQYFGPGTEAFF
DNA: NA

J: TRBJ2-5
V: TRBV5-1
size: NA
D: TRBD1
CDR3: CASSERTGQETQYF
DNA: TGCGCCAGCAGCGAACGGACAGGTCAAGAGACCCAGTACTTC

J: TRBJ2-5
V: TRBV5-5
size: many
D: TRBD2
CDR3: CASSRASGRVGETQYF
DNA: TGTGCCAGCAGCAGAGCTAGCGGGAGGGTAGGAGAGACCCAGTACTTC

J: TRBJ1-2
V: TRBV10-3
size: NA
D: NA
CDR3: CAISEGVRGYTF
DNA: TGTGCCATCAGTGAAGGGGTTCGGGGCTACACCTTC

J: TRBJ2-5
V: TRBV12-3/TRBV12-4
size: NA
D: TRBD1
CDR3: CASRGTVGQPQYF
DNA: TGTGCCAGCAGGGGGACAGTTGGTCAGCCCCAGTACTTC

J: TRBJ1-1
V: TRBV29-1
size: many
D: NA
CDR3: CSVAIPGRDTEAFF
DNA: TGCAGCGTTGCAATCCCGGGCCGGGACACTGAAGCTTTCTTT

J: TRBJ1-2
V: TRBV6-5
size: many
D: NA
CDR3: CASTFGGDGYTF
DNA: TGTGCCAGCACCTTCGGGGGGGATGGCTACACCTTC

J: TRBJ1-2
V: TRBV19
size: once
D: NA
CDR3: CASSILSANYGYTF
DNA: TGTGCCAGTAGTATCTTGAGTGCTAACTATGGCTACACCTTC

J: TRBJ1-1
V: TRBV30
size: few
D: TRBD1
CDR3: CAWRDRGNTEAFF
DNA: TGTGCCTGGAGGGACAGGGGGAATACTGAAGCTTTCTTT

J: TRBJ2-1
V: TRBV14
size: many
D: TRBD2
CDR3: CASSQTSAIYNEQFF
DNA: TGTGCCAGCAGCCAAACTAGCGCTATCTACAATGAGCAGTTCTTC

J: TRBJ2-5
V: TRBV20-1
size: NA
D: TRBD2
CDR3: CSARAGTSQQETQYF
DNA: TGCAGTGCTAGAGCCGGGACTAGCCAACAAGAGACCCAGTACTTC

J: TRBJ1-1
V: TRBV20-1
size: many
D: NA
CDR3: CSAPKGVGGGIIREAFF
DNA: TGCAGTGCCCCGAAGGGCGTCGGAGGGGGAATAATACGGGAAGCTTTCTTT

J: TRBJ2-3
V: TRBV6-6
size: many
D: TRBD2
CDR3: CASSSGGSSTDTQYF
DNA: TGTGCCAGCAGTTCGGGGGGATCTAGCACAGATACGCAGTATTTT

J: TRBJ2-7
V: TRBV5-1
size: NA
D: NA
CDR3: CASSLERTAYEQYF
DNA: TGTGCCAGCAGCTTGGAACGGACCGCCTACGAGCAGTACTTC

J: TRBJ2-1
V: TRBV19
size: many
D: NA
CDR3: CASSMVSYNEQFF
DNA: TGTGCCAGTAGTATGGTGTCCTACAATGAGCAGTTCTTC

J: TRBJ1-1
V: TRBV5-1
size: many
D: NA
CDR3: CASRDSPNTEAFF
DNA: TGCGCCAGCAGGGACAGCCCGAACACTGAAGCTTTCTTT

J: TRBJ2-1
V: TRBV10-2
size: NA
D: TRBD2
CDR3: CASQDRTSGSGRGDEQFF
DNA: TGCGCCAGCCAAGATCGGACTAGCGGGAGTGGACGTGGCGATGAGCAGTTCTTC

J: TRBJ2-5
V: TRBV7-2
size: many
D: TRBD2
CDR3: CASSFSSGISETQYF
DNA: TGTGCCAGCAGCTTTTCCAGCGGGATCTCTGAGACCCAGTACTTC

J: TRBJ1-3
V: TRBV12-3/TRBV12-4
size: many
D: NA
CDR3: CASRSEGNTIYF
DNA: TGTGCCAGCAGATCGGAAGGAAACACCATATATTTT

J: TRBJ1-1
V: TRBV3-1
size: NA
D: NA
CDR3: CASSQELRPAGAFF
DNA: TGTGCCAGCAGCCAAGAGCTACGACCCGCGGGGGCTTTCTTT

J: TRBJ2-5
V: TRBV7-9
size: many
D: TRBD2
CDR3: CASRPNLAGAETQYF
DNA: TGTGCCAGCAGACCTAACCTAGCGGGGGCGGAGACCCAGTACTTC

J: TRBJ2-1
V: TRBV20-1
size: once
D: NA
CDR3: CSARVGTVHEQFF
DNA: TGCAGTGCTAGAGTTGGAACAGTCCATGAGCAGTTCTTC